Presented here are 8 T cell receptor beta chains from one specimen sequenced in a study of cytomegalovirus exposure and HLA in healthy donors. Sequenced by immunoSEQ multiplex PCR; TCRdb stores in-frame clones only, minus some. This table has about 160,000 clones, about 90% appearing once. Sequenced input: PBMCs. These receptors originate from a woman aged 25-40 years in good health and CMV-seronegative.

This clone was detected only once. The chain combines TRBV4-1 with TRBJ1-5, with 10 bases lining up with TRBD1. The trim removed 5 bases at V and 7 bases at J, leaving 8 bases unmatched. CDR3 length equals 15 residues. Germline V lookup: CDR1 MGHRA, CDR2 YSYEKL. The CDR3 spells CASSLRQGAGQPQHF. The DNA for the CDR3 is TGCGCCAGCAGCTTACGACAGGGGGCAGGGCAGCCCCAGCATTTT.

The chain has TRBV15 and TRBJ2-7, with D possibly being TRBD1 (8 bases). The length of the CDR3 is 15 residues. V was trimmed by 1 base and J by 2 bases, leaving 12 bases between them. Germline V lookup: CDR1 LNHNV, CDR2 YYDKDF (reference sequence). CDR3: CATSRGGGQAYEQYF. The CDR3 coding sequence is TGTGCCACCAGCAGAGGGGGGGGACAGGCCTACGAGCAGTACTTC. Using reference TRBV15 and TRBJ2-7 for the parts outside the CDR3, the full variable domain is DAMVIQNPRYQVTQFGKPVTLSCSQTLNHNVMYWYQQKSSQAPKLLFHYYDKDFNNEADTPDNFQSRRPNTSFCFLDIRSPGLGDTAMYLCATSRGGGQAYEQYFGPGTRLTVT.

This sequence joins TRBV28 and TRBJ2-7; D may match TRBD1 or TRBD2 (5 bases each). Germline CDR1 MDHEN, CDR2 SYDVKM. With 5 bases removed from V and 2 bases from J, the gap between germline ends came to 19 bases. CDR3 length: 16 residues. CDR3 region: CASSRPRDRAPYEQYF. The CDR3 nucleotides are TGTGCCAGCAGTCGTCCACGGGACCGTGCCCCCTACGAGCAGTACTTC.

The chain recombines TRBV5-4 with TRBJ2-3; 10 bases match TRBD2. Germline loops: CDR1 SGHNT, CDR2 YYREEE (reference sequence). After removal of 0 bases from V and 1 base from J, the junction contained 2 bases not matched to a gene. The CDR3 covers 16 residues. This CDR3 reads CASSLALAGGTDTQYF. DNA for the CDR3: TGTGCCAGCAGCTTGGCCCTAGCGGGGGGCACAGATACGCAGTATTTT.

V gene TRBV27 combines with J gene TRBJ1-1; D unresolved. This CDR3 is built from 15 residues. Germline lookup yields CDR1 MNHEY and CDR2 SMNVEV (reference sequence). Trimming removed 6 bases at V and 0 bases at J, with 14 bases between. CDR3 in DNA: TGTGCCAGCAGGTCCCAACCTAACATGAACACTGAAGCTTTCTTT. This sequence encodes CASRSQPNMNTEAFF.

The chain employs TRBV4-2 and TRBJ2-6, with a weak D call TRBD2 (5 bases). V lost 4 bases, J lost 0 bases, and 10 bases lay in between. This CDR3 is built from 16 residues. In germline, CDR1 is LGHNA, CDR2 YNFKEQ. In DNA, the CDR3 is TGTGCCAGCAGCCCTACTACTAGCTCTGGGGCCAACGTCCTGACTTTC. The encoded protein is CASSPTTSSGANVLTF.

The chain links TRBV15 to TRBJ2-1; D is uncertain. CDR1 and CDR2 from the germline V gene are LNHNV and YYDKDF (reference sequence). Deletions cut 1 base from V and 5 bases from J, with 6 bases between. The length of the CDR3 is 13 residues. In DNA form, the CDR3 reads TGTGCCACCAGCAGAGCTAATAACAATGAGCAGTTCTTC. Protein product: CATSRANNNEQFF.

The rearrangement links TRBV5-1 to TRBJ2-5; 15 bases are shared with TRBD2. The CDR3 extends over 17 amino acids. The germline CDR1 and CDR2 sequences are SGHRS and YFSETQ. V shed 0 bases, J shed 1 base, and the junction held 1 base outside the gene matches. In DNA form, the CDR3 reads TGCGCCAGCAGCTTGGGGACTAGCGGGAGGGTCCAAGAGACCCAGTACTTC. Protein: CASSLGTSGRVQETQYF.